Here is one TCR beta chain with its context. Sequencing was performed with immunoSEQ multiplex PCR; in TCRdb, only in-frame clones are kept and a portion is missing. Counted here are over 150,000 clones, approximately 86% occurring once; the ten biggest clones make up 2.5% to 3.5%. These data belong to a study of blood T cell repertoires in COVID-19. As for the study in general: The samples span acute and convalescent COVID-19 from the United States, Italy and Spain. Sources were T cells, B-cell-depleted T cells, or PBMCs; the material itself was cDNA or gDNA.

Germline-derived CDR1 and CDR2 are LGHDT and YNNKEL (reference sequence). The J segment lost 8 bases and the V segment lost 4 bases, leaving 3 bases of the junction unmatched. The CDR3 length is 14 residues. The sample consisted of peripheral blood. The origin of this receptor is a man in his forties with active or convalescent COVID-19. V and J are TRBV3-1 (or the pseudogene TRBV3-2) and TRBJ2-1, with 12 bases lining up with TRBD2. This CDR3 is CASSPRTSGDEQFF. The CDR3 DNA follows: TGTGCCAGCAGCCCTAGGACTAGCGGGGATGAGCAGTTCTTC.